These T cell receptor beta chains were read from a single sample in a study of CD8+ T cells in alopecia areata. The assay was immunoSEQ multiplex PCR, and TCRdb's table has in-frame clones only and misses some. The sample lists 70,000 or so clones; around 30% were seen once. The source was CD8+ T cells sorted from blood, collected at week 4, from a patient treated with tofacitinib. Every receptor here comes from a human donor with alopecia areata. Each CDR3 is given with its conserved first and last residue. A D gene is named only where the DNA matches it firmly. A row's size may be missing; if present it is once, few, many or a size class.

j_call | d_call | v_call | clone_size | cdr3_aa | cdr3_nt
TRBJ2-5 | NA | TRBV27 | few | CASSFRGNQETQYF | TGTGCCAGCAGTTTCCGGGGCAACCAAGAGACCCAGTACTTC
TRBJ1-1 | NA | TRBV5-1 | few | CASSLYLGRNTEAFF | TGCGCCAGCAGCTTGTACCTTGGACGGAACACTGAAGCTTTCTTT
TRBJ2-3 | NA | TRBV30 | NA | CAYTGTYTSTDTQYF | TGTGCCTATACAGGGACTTATACTAGCACAGATACGCAGTATTTT
TRBJ1-1 | NA | TRBV7-9 | NA | CASSQGAGTEAFF | TGTGCCAGCAGCCAAGGAGCGGGGACTGAAGCTTTCTTT
TRBJ2-1 | NA | TRBV2 | NA | CASSEVARSSYNEQFF | TGTGCCAGCAGTGAAGTAGCCAGGAGCTCCTACAATGAGCAGTTCTTC
TRBJ2-7 | NA | TRBV29-1 | NA | CSVEGARPYEQYF | TGCAGCGTTGAAGGGGCCCGCCCCTACGAGCAGTACTTC
TRBJ1-5 | NA | TRBV6-1 | few | CASSESWQPQHF | TGTGCCAGCAGTGAATCATGGCAGCCCCAGCATTTT
TRBJ2-7 | NA | TRBV7-2 | few | CASSLVSRVEQYF | TGTGCCAGCAGCTTAGTTTCGAGGGTCGAGCAGTACTTC
TRBJ2-7 | NA | TRBV14 | few | CASSRSRSSYEQYF | TGTGCCAGCAGCCGGTCAAGATCGTCCTACGAGCAGTACTTC
TRBJ2-7 | NA | TRBV30 | few | CAWSVSGGAHEQYF | TGTGCCTGGAGTGTGAGTGGGGGGGCCCACGAGCAGTACTTC
TRBJ2-3 | NA | TRBV29-1 | NA | CSVGTPQYF | TGCAGCGTTGGGACTCCCCAGTATTTT
TRBJ2-7 | NA | TRBV6-5 | NA | CASRVGAYEQYF | TGTGCCAGCAGGGTAGGGGCCTACGAGCAGTACTTC
TRBJ2-5 | NA | TRBV27 | many | CASSLSRGSQETQYF | TGTGCCAGCAGTTTATCGAGGGGGAGTCAAGAGACCCAGTACTTC
TRBJ1-2 | TRBD1 | TRBV27 | NA | CASSSGQSYGYTF | TGTGCCAGCAGTTCGGGACAGTCCTATGGCTACACCTTC
TRBJ2-1 | TRBD1 | TRBV29-1 | NA | CSVGQGNYNEQFF | TGCAGCGTGGGACAGGGAAACTACAATGAGCAGTTCTTC
TRBJ2-1 | NA | TRBV29-1 | NA | CSVRSGSKPFF | TGCAGCGTCAGGTCGGGGAGTAAACCGTTCTTC
TRBJ2-3 | NA | TRBV29-1 | few | CSVEGRGYADTQYF | TGCAGCGTTGAGGGTCGGGGGTATGCAGATACGCAGTATTTT
TRBJ2-6 | NA | TRBV9 | once | CASNTGNSGANVLTF | TGTGCCAGCAATACAGGCAACTCTGGGGCCAACGTCCTGACTTTC
TRBJ2-1 | TRBD2 | TRBV29-1 | NA | CSVTSGSDSYNEQFF | TGCAGCGTAACGAGCGGGAGCGACTCCTACAATGAGCAGTTCTTC
TRBJ2-7 | TRBD2 | TRBV7-2 | NA | CASSRLAGPSYEQYF | TGTGCCAGCAGCCGACTAGCGGGACCCTCCTACGAGCAGTACTTC
TRBJ1-5 | TRBD1 | TRBV6-6 | NA | CASGTGGDQPQHF | TGTGCCAGCGGAACAGGGGGCGATCAGCCCCAGCATTTT
TRBJ2-3 | TRBD1 | TRBV7-9 | few | CASSTGTGDQYF | TGTGCCAGCAGCACCGGGACAGGGGATCAGTATTTT
TRBJ2-2 | TRBD2 | TRBV30 | many | CAWSRTTSELSTGELFF | TGTGCCTGGAGTCGAACCACTAGCGAACTCAGCACCGGGGAGCTGTTTTTT
TRBJ2-5 | TRBD1 | TRBV29-1 | few | CSVQGEQETQYF | TGCAGCGTTCAGGGGGAACAAGAGACCCAGTACTTC
TRBJ2-5 | NA | TRBV11-2 | few | CASSETGLGGETQYF | TGTGCCAGCAGCGAAACAGGCTTGGGAGGAGAGACCCAGTACTTC
TRBJ2-4 | NA | TRBV7-7 | NA | CASSCVHSLGNIQYF | TGTGCCAGCAGCTGCGTCCATAGTCTAGGTAACATTCAGTACTTC
TRBJ2-4 | NA | TRBV7-9 | few | CASSQGPGSDIQYF | TGTGCCAGCAGCCAAGGGCCGGGATCGGACATTCAGTACTTC
TRBJ2-5 | NA | TRBV25-1 | NA | CASSDSRAIETQYF | TGTGCCAGCAGTGATAGCCGGGCCATAGAGACCCAGTACTTC
TRBJ2-5 | TRBD1 | TRBV29-1 | NA | CSVRMTGPGETQYF | TGCAGCGTCAGAATGACAGGGCCAGGAGAGACCCAGTACTTC
TRBJ2-1 | NA | TRBV30 | NA | CASGLTLYNEQFF | TGTGCCTCAGGACTCACCCTTTACAATGAGCAGTTCTTC
TRBJ2-1 | NA | TRBV19 | many | CASSSFRAGDEQFF | TGTGCCAGTAGTTCCTTTCGCGCGGGTGATGAGCAGTTCTTC
TRBJ1-2 | NA | TRBV29-1 | NA | CSVPDGQLLGYTF | TGCAGCGTCCCGGACGGGCAACTACTCGGCTACACCTTC
TRBJ1-1 | NA | TRBV29-1 | few | CSGRQLNTEAFF | TGCAGCGGGAGACAGTTGAACACTGAAGCTTTCTTT
TRBJ1-2 | NA | TRBV27 | NA | CASSFGQNLNYGYTF | TGTGCCAGCAGTTTCGGACAGAACCTTAACTATGGCTACACCTTC
TRBJ2-2 | NA | TRBV29-1 | NA | CSVPAGNTGELFF | TGCAGCGTTCCCGCAGGGAACACCGGGGAGCTGTTTTTT
TRBJ2-5 | NA | TRBV6-1 | NA | CASSVWLSPPAEETQYF | TGTGCCAGCAGTGTATGGCTCTCCCCGCCGGCGGAGGAGACCCAGTACTTC
TRBJ2-1 | NA | TRBV29-1 | few | CSVEDFSSEQFF | TGCAGCGTTGAAGACTTTAGCAGTGAGCAGTTCTTC
TRBJ2-1 | TRBD2 | TRBV9 | NA | CASSDRILAGGDYNEQFF | TGTGCCAGCAGCGACAGGATTCTTGCGGGAGGGGACTACAATGAGCAGTTCTTC
TRBJ1-2 | TRBD1 | TRBV6-5 | few | CASSPTGNYGYTF | TGTGCCAGCAGTCCGACAGGGAACTATGGCTACACCTTC
TRBJ2-3 | NA | TRBV7-9 | NA | CASSFYNTDTQYF | TGTGCCAGCAGCTTTTACAATACAGATACGCAGTATTTT